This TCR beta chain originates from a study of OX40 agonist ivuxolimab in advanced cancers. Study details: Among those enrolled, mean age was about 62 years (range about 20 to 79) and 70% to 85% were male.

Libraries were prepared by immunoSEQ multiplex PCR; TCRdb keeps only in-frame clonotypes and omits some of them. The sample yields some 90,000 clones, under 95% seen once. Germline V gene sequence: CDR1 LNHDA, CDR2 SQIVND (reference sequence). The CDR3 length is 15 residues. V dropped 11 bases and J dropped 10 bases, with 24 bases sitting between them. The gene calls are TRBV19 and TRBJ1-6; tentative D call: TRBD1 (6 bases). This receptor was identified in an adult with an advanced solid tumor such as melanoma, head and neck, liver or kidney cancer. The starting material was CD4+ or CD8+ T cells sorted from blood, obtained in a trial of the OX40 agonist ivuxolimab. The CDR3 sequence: CASSGGRGRGSPLHF. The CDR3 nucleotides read TGTGCCTCCTCGGGGGGCAGGGGTCGAGGATCACCCCTCCACTTT.